The source of this TCR beta chain is a study of T-cell reconstitution after alpha-beta-depleted transplantation in children (dated by TCRdb to 2016 to 2017). Background for the entire study: Using TCR repertoire profiling, the study followed T-cell immune reconstitution in a quantitative way in children after TCRalphabeta/CD19-depleted allogeneic hematopoietic cell transplantation.

Library construction relied on PCR. The data were produced on an Illumina HiSeq 2500. To normalize quantification of the TCRbeta repertoire, the TCR libraries were built with molecular barcoding that relied on unique molecular identifiers. In-frame beta chains were kept once TCRdb had trimmed the public reads at Q25 with fastp and called clones with MiXCR. Every distinct CDR3 protein forms one entry, paired with its most common genes and DNA. Counted in this sample were about 270,000 distinct CDR3 sequences; around 9.6% of them appeared once. Roughly a tenth of the sample belongs to the ten largest clones. V is clipped by 5 bases and J by 8 bases, and the sequence between their germline boundaries is 4 bases long. The germline V gene (reference sequence) sets CDR1 to LNHDA and CDR2 to SQIVND. The CDR3 contains 10 residues, cysteine and phenylalanine counted. The sequence is cut down to CDR3 DNA, 30 bases in frame from base 1.

A word on this clonotype: It has no known antigen specificity. No base quality information exists; no much larger clone differs at one position.

The rearranged chain carries TRBV19 and TRBJ2-1; no D segment can be confidently identified. The TCR comes from a human donor who donated a stem cell graft to a child with SCID. Here the sequenced sample was PBMCs from the stem cell graft donor, taken from the stem cell graft. The nucleotides are TGTGCCAGTAGTGGGTATGAGCAGTTCTTC. This gives the protein CASSGYEQFF.